This TCR beta chain appears in the sequencing data of a study of shared clonotypes between healthy human individuals. In the CD4+ fraction, cells were divided into CD45RA+ naive and CD45RA-negative memory subsets. The CDR3 is made up of 13 amino acids. The V gene's germline CDR1 is MDHEN and CDR2 SYDVKM. V was cut by 10 bases and J by 7 bases, with 16 bases left in between. Every subset had its genomic DNA shared out evenly among several immunoSEQ plates. Each sorted subset replicate got 200 ng genomic DNA, approximately 27,000 genomes. Some clones are missing from TCRdb's copy, which holds only in-frame ones; the method was immunoSEQ multiplex PCR. The sample lists fewer than 1.8 million clones; just under 99% were seen once.

The chain employs TRBV28 and TRBJ1-4; D remains unclear. The TCR sequence derives from a man younger than 40 in good health. Sequencing input: naive CD4+ T cells sorted from blood. Specified subset: CD45RA+ positively selected. The CDR3 sequence is CATLESGFEKLFF. The CDR3 nucleotides are TGTGCCACCCTAGAGTCGGGTTTTGAAAAACTGTTTTTT.